Below, 27 T cell receptor beta chains from the same sample are listed, as sequenced in a study of CD8+CD57+ T cells in acquired aplastic anemia. Genomic DNA, serving as template, underwent TCR beta VDJ and CDR3 profiling. TCRdb re-called the reads with MiXCR, one entry per CDR3 protein. The sample has approximately 130,000 distinct CDR3 sequences, approximately 41% seen once. The specimen sequenced was sorted CD4+, CD8+, or CD8+CD57+ T cells (not recorded which) from PBMCs. These receptors were taken from a human donor in good health, serving as a control.

The chain combines TRBV25-1 with TRBJ2-1; D might be TRBD1 (6 bases). V was pared by 4 bases and J by 14 bases, with 12 bases between. The CDR3 contains 11 residues. From germline, CDR1 is MGHDK and CDR2 SYGVNS. The CDR3 DNA reads as TGTGCCAGCAGTGGAGACAGGTTTAAGTTCTTC. Amino acid sequence: CASSGDRFKFF.

About this clonotype itself: The junction departs from the called germline gene at one end, perhaps through a read error. The rearrangement links TRBV10-3 to TRBJ1-5; no clear D gene. The CDR3 covers 13 residues. CDR1 and CDR2 from the germline V gene are ENHRY and SYGVKD. The CDR3 here is CAIREAGGQPQHF. The DNA for the CDR3 is TGTGCCATCCGTGAGGCGGGAGGCCAGCCCCAGCATTTT.

This clonotype occurred many times. The rearrangement links TRBV19 to TRBJ1-5, with D unresolved. Germline V lookup: CDR1 LNHDA, CDR2 SQIVND (reference sequence). Trimming shortened V by 8 bases and J by 0 bases, and 11 bases separated the two germline ends. The CDR3 is 14 amino acids. DNA of the CDR3: TGTGCCAGTGGCAGGCTCAATAGCAATCAGCCCCAGCATTTT. Protein product: CASGRLNSNQPQHF.

J is TRBJ1-3 and V is TRBV18; D call uncertain. Per germline, CDR1 KGHSH and CDR2 LQKENI. The CDR3 sequence is 13 residues long. Trimming pared 4 bases from V and 0 bases from J, leaving 4 bases between. The CDR3 sequence: CASSRNSGNTIYF. For the CDR3, the DNA is TGTGCCAGCTCACGGAACTCTGGAAACACCATATATTTT.

The chain combines TRBV10-3 with TRBJ2-1; D perhaps matches TRBD2 (5 bases). Trimming took 3 bases from V and 6 from J, leaving 12 bases between them. Germline CDR1 and CDR2: ENHRY and SYGVKD. This CDR3 region has 14 residues. The CDR3 region has the DNA TGTGCCATCAGTGAACAACTAGTACCCAATGAGCAGTTCTTC. Protein: CAISEQLVPNEQFF.

Comment on this clonotype: At one boundary the junction diverges from the germline segment, which might be a read error. The chain is built from TRBV11-2 and TRBJ2-5; the D is unclear. Germline values: CDR1 SGHAT, CDR2 FQNNGV. There are 15 residues in the CDR3. The CDR3 bases are TGTGCCAGCAGCTTAGATAGTTCCCCCCAAGGGACCCAGTACTTC. Its protein product is CASSLDSSPQGTQYF.

This clonotype showed up many times. V usage is TRBV2 and J usage is TRBJ2-1; D gene ambiguous. Trimming stripped 8 bases from V and 5 bases from J, with 13 bases between. The CDR3 is 13 amino acids. Germline V lookup: CDR1 SNHLY, CDR2 FYNNEI. The CDR3 region has the DNA TGTGCCAGCGGAAGGCAGCGAAACAATGAGCAGTTCTTC. Translating gives CASGRQRNNEQFF.

This clonotype was observed at least ten times. The V gene is TRBV6-6, the J gene TRBJ1-2, with D maybe TRBD1 (5 bases). The V gene lost 0 bases and the J gene lost 0 bases, with 8 bases spanning the gap. Germline CDR1 is MNHNY and CDR2 is SVGAGI (reference sequence). The CDR3 covers 15 residues. The CDR3 nucleotides are TGTGCCAGCAGTTACTCGGGGGGAACTAACTATGGCTACACCTTC. Encoded protein: CASSYSGGTNYGYTF.

In its sample, this clonotype was seen many times. This chain uses TRBV3-1 with TRBJ1-1; D is ambiguous. The CDR3 totals 13 residues. Germline-derived CDR1 and CDR2 are LGHDT and YNNKEL (reference sequence). Between the trimmed V and J ends, which lost 0 bases and 8 bases, there was a span of 10 bases. The CDR3 loop is CASSQDWTQEAFF. The CDR3 DNA reads TGTGCCAGCAGCCAAGATTGGACGCAGGAAGCTTTCTTT. The whole variable domain, remainder taken from reference TRBV3-1 and TRBJ1-1, is DTAVSQTPKYLVTQMGNDKSIKCEQNLGHDTMYWYKQDSKKFLKIMFSYNNKELIINETVPNRFSPKSPDKAHLNLHINSLELGDSAVYFCASSQDWTQEAFFGQGTRLTVV.

Many counts were recorded for this clonotype. This chain connects TRBV7-9 to TRBJ1-1, with TRBD1 matching 10 bases. The CDR3 consists of 14 residues. After removal of 5 bases from V and 4 bases from J, the junction contained 4 bases not matched to a gene. In germline, CDR1 is SEHNR, CDR2 FQNEAQ (reference sequence). CDR3: CASSPRQGATEAFF. The CDR3 bases are TGTGCCAGCAGCCCACGACAGGGGGCCACTGAAGCTTTCTTT.

This clonotype showed up many times. CDR3 sequence (DNA): TGTGCCAGCACCTCGGACCATATCTCTGGAAACACCATATATTTT. The encoded protein is CASTSDHISGNTIYF. V usage is TRBV2 and J usage is TRBJ1-3; D uncertain. Per the germline V gene, CDR1 is SNHLY and CDR2 is FYNNEI. The ends were cut back, 7 bases at V and 0 bases at J, with 13 bases in the middle. This CDR3 region has 15 residues.

In its sample, this clonotype was seen once. The chain uses TRBV9 and TRBJ2-7; 7 nucleotides match TRBD2. Germline lookup yields CDR1 SGDLS and CDR2 YYNGEE. The V segment lost 4 bases and the J segment 0 bases; nucleotides outside the gene matches: 7. CDR3 length equals 15 residues. DNA of the CDR3: TGTGCCAGCAGCTTGGGGGGGAGGAGCTCCTACGAGCAGTACTTC. It codes for CASSLGGRSSYEQYF.

This clonotype was detected only once. Germline is not matched at one junction end, which may reflect a read error. The rearrangement links TRBV24-1 to TRBJ2-5; 7 nucleotides align to TRBD2. The length of the CDR3 is 14 residues. Per germline, CDR1 KGHDR and CDR2 SFDVKD. In DNA form, the CDR3 reads TGTGCCTCCAGTTCTTTGGGGGGGTCAGAGACCCAGTACTTC. Amino acid sequence: CASSSLGGSETQYF.

At least ten counts were recorded for this clonotype. The chain recombines TRBV2 with TRBJ1-2; no reliable D call. The germline V and J ends were trimmed by 2 bases and 4 bases, with 5 bases remaining between them. CDR3 length: 12 amino acids. Germline values: CDR1 SNHLY, CDR2 FYNNEI. This CDR3 is CASSEMAYGYTF. In nucleotides, the CDR3 is TGTGCCAGCAGTGAAATGGCCTATGGCTACACCTTC.

The chain has TRBV2 and TRBJ2-3; 10 bases agree with TRBD1. This CDR3 has 14 residues. J was trimmed by 5 bases and V by 7 bases; bases with no gene match: 6. Germline lookup yields CDR1 SNHLY and CDR2 FYNNEI. CDR3 amino acids: CASIRDRGRDTQYF. The CDR3 nucleotides are TGTGCCAGCATCCGAGACAGGGGGCGAGATACGCAGTATTTT. The variable domain in full, with the rest retrieved from reference TRBV2 and TRBJ2-3, is EPEVTQTPSHQVTQMGQEVILRCVPISNHLYFYWYRQILGQKVEFLVSFYNNEISEKSEIFDDQFSVERPDGSNFTLKIRSTKLEDSAMYFCASIRDRGRDTQYFGPGTRLTVL.

The V gene is TRBV11-2, the J gene TRBJ2-7, with a possible D match to TRBD2 (6 bases). The germline V gene has CDR1 SGHAT and CDR2 FQNNGV. V was trimmed by 0 bases and J by 3 bases, leaving 12 bases between them. This CDR3 region has 15 residues. DNA for the CDR3: TGTGCCAGCAGCTTAGAACGGGTAGCGGTCTACGAGCAGTACTTC. Encoded protein: CASSLERVAVYEQYF.

Many counts were recorded for this clonotype. V and J are TRBV7-2 and TRBJ2-5, with 14 bases fitting TRBD2. The CDR3 totals 15 residues. The germline gives CDR1 SGHTA, CDR2 FQGNSA. V was pared by 4 bases and J by 5 bases, with 3 bases of the junction left unmatched. CDR3 region: CASSWTSGGSETQYF. The CDR3 coding sequence is TGTGCCAGCAGCTGGACTAGCGGGGGGTCGGAGACCCAGTACTTC.

This clonotype was seen ten or more times. The V gene is TRBV28, the J gene TRBJ2-7, with D perhaps given as TRBD1 or TRBD2 (5 bases each). The V and J ends lost 7 bases and 2 bases respectively, with 9 bases between them. Germline V gene sequence: CDR1 MDHEN, CDR2 SYDVKM. The CDR3 is made up of 12 amino acids. The chain's CDR3 is CASIGTPYEQYF. CDR3 sequence (DNA): TGTGCCAGCATCGGGACCCCCTACGAGCAGTACTTC.

V and J are TRBV29-1 and TRBJ1-1, with a possible D match to TRBD1 (6 bases). Trimming removed 6 bases from V and 5 bases from J, with 19 bases in between. This CDR3 comprises 14 residues. CDR1 is SQVTM, CDR2 ANQGSEA, per germline. The CDR3 here is CSVRSPGQSTEAFF. Here the CDR3 DNA reads TGCAGCGTAAGGTCACCGGGACAATCAACTGAAGCTTTCTTT.

V gene TRBV15 combines with J gene TRBJ1-2; D not resolved. The CDR3 contains 13 residues. V lost 0 bases and J 8 bases, leaving 10 bases between the germline ends. Germline V CDR1 and CDR2: LNHNV, YYDKDF (reference sequence). The CDR3 loop reads CATSRDGLGGYTF. The CDR3 DNA reads TGTGCCACCAGCAGAGACGGACTAGGCGGCTACACCTTC.

The gene calls are TRBV29-1 and TRBJ1-1; no firm D call. The CDR3 length is 13 residues. Trimming took 7 bases from V and 1 from J, leaving 13 bases between them. CDR1 is SQVTM, CDR2 ANQGSEA, per germline. The CDR3 nucleotides are TGCAGCGCCCAGCGCCAGGAGAACACTGAAGCTTTCTTT. Translation: CSAQRQENTEAFF.

Many counts were recorded for this clonotype. The V and J genes are TRBV15 and TRBJ1-4; D possibly corresponds to TRBD1 (6 bases). Trimming removed 6 bases from V and 0 bases from J, with 11 bases in between. CDR3 size: 15 residues. In germline, CDR1 is LNHNV, CDR2 YYDKDF (reference sequence). CDR3 protein: CATSARTATNEKLFF. CDR3 DNA: TGTGCCACCAGTGCCAGGACAGCAACTAATGAAAAACTGTTTTTT. The full variable domain, its missing parts supplied by reference TRBV15 and TRBJ1-4, is DAMVIQNPRYQVTQFGKPVTLSCSQTLNHNVMYWYQQKSSQAPKLLFHYYDKDFNNEADTPDNFQSRRPNTSFCFLDIRSPGLGDTAMYLCATSARTATNEKLFFGSGTQLSVL.

This clonotype was seen ten or more times. The chain uses TRBV12-3 or TRBV12-4 and TRBJ2-1; tentative D call: TRBD1 (6 bases). V lost 0 bases and J 1 base, leaving 13 bases between the germline ends. The CDR3 length is 17 residues. In DNA form, the CDR3 reads TGTGCCAGCAGTTTAGCGCGGCAGGGGCCTTCCTACAATGAGCAGTTCTTC. This sequence encodes CASSLARQGPSYNEQFF.

The genes are TRBV11-2 and TRBJ2-7; 11 bases map to TRBD1. The CDR3 sequence is 14 residues long. V shed 5 bases and J 4 bases; nucleotides not matched to a gene: 4. Germline values: CDR1 SGHAT, CDR2 FQNNGV. CDR3 loop: CASSKGQGGYEQYF. The CDR3 DNA reads TGTGCCAGCAGCAAGGGACAGGGGGGTTACGAGCAGTACTTC.

This chain uses TRBV9 with TRBJ1-5; TRBD1 matches at 7 bases. This CDR3 has 13 residues. Germline values: CDR1 SGDLS, CDR2 YYNGEE. With V trimmed by 7 bases and J by 5 bases, 6 bases remained unmatched. The CDR3 loop is CASGRDSYQPQHF. The CDR3 DNA reads TGTGCCAGCGGTCGGGACAGCTATCAGCCCCAGCATTTT.

This clonotype was found a few times. The CDR3 bases are TGTGCCAGCAGCGCATCACTAGCGGACGAGCAGTACTTC. Protein sequence: CASSASLADEQYF. The chain is built from TRBV9 and TRBJ2-7; 8 bases agree with TRBD2. Per germline, CDR1 SGDLS and CDR2 YYNGEE. Losses at the gene ends were 3 bases for V and 5 bases for J; bases not matched to a gene: 4. The CDR3 loop spans 13 amino acids. Full variable domain (rest looked up from reference TRBV9 and TRBJ2-7): DSGVTQTPKHLITATGQRVTLRCSPRSGDLSVYWYQQSLDQGLQFLIQYYNGEERAKGNILERFSAQQFPDLHSELNLSSLELGDSALYFCASSASLADEQYFGPGTRLTVT.

This clonotype showed up many times. The chain employs TRBV9 and TRBJ1-1; D is possibly TRBD1 (5 bases). Trimming left V 0 bases short and J 3 bases short, with 6 bases between. The V gene's germline CDR1 is SGDLS and CDR2 YYNGEE. The CDR3 sequence is 13 residues long. Here the CDR3 DNA reads TGTGCCAGCAGCGTAGACAGGTACACTGAAGCTTTCTTT. As protein: CASSVDRYTEAFF.